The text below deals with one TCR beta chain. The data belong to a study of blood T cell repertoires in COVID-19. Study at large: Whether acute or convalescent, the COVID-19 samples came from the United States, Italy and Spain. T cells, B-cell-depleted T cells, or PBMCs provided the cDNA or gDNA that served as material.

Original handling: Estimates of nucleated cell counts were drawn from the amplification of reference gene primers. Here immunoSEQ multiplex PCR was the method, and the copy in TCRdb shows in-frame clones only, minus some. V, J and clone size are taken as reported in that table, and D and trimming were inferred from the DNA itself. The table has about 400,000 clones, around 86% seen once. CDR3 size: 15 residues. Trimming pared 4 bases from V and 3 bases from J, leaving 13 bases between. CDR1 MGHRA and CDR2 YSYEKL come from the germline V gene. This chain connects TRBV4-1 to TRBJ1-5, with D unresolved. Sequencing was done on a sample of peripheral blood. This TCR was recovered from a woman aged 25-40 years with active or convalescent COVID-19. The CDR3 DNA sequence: TGCGCCAGCAGCCTCATAGTTGGAGACAATCAGCCCCAGCATTTT. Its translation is CASSLIVGDNQPQHF.